Below are 19 T cell receptor beta chains sequenced from a single sample in a study of beta chain features in type 1 diabetes. Reverse transcribing all isolated RNA meant expressed TCRB transcripts were sequenced. TCRdb's table, derived via immunoSEQ multiplex PCR, lists solely in-frame clones and lacks some. Among around 350,000 clones listed, about 12% were seen once. Sequencing was performed on naive CD4+ T cells from blood. These receptors all stem from a man aged 18 to 29 in good health.

V gene TRBV5-6 combines with J gene TRBJ1-2; 7 bases align to TRBD1. The CDR3 totals 14 residues. From germline, CDR1 is SGHDT and CDR2 YYEEEE. J was trimmed by 0 bases and V by 4 bases; bases with no gene match: 3. Written as DNA, the CDR3 is TGTGCCAGCAGCACGACAGGGTCTAACTATGGCTACACCTTC. This gives the protein CASSTTGSNYGYTF.

This clone has a handful of counts. The chain couples TRBV7-3 to TRBJ2-1, with TRBD1 matching over 9 bases. Germline assignment: CDR1 SGHTA and CDR2 FQGTGA. The ends lost 5 bases at V and 4 bases at J; junction bases unmatched: 12. The length of the CDR3 is 17 residues. The CDR3 sequence is CASSPSAGQGLYNEQFF. DNA for the CDR3: TGTGCCAGCAGCCCATCCGCGGGACAGGGTTTATACAATGAGCAGTTCTTC.

The V and J genes are TRBV7-8 and TRBJ2-5; the D gene is possibly TRBD2 (6 bases). The germline V and J ends were trimmed by 5 bases and 7 bases, with 17 bases remaining between them. The V gene's germline CDR1 is SGHVS and CDR2 FQNEAQ. This CDR3 comprises 14 residues. The CDR3 DNA reads as TGTGCCAGCAGCCCCACCTTAGGGGAGGCGACCCAGTACTTC. It specifies CASSPTLGEATQYF.

This clone occurred a few times. The chain uses TRBV25-1 and TRBJ2-7, with 9 bases aligning to TRBD1. Germline V lookup: CDR1 MGHDK, CDR2 SYGVNS. V trimming: 10 bases; J trimming: 1 base; junction bases outside the gene matches: 8. This CDR3 comprises 14 residues. Written as DNA, the CDR3 is TGTGCCACCCTCCGGACAGGGGCTTCCTACGAGCAGTACTTC. It yields the protein CATLRTGASYEQYF.

The chain carries TRBV15 and TRBJ2-1, with 12 bases that match TRBD2. Germline V gives CDR1 LNHNV, CDR2 YYDKDF (reference sequence). V trimming: 0 bases; J trimming: 3 bases; junction bases outside the gene matches: 3. The CDR3 totals 17 residues. The CDR3 bases are TGTGCCACCAGCAGAGACCTGGGACTAGCGGGCTACAATGAGCAGTTCTTC. Translation: CATSRDLGLAGYNEQFF.

The V and J genes are TRBV5-4 and TRBJ2-5, with D maybe TRBD1 (5 bases). The V gene's germline CDR1 is SGHNT and CDR2 YYREEE (reference sequence). The CDR3 covers 14 residues. The V end was cut by 5 bases, the J end by 1 base, with 12 bases between. The CDR3 nucleotides read TGTGCCAGCAGAGGACAAACGAGCCAAGAGACCCAGTACTTC. Its protein product is CASRGQTSQETQYF.

The DNA for the CDR3 is TGTGCCAGCAGCCAAGACAGGGGTGAGACCCAGTACTTC. Amino acids: CASSQDRGETQYF. The chain links TRBV5-4 to TRBJ2-5, with 8 nucleotides matching TRBD1. Germline V gene sequence: CDR1 SGHNT, CDR2 YYREEE (reference sequence). Trimming at V came to 4 bases and at J to 5 bases, leaving 4 bases not matched to a gene. CDR3 size: 13 residues.

This chain connects TRBV7-2 to TRBJ2-3, with TRBD2 matching over 9 bases. CDR1 and CDR2 (germline): SGHTA, FQGNSA. There are 16 residues in the CDR3. V lost 3 bases to trimming and J lost 1 base; unmatched junction nucleotides: 5. The CDR3 protein is CASSFSLAGGTDTQYF. CDR3 coding DNA: TGTGCCAGCAGCTTTTCATTAGCGGGAGGCACAGATACGCAGTATTTT.

This clone appeared many times. The rearrangement uses TRBV7-9 and TRBJ2-7, with 7 nucleotides matching TRBD1. The trim removed 4 bases at V and 5 bases at J, leaving 2 bases unmatched. The CDR3 totals 12 residues. Per germline, CDR1 SEHNR and CDR2 FQNEAQ (reference sequence). Here the CDR3 reads CASSSQGNEQYF. Written as DNA, the CDR3 is TGTGCCAGCAGCTCACAGGGGAACGAGCAGTACTTC. The full variable domain, in which reference TRBV7-9 and TRBJ2-7 provide the parts outside the CDR3, is DTGVSQNPRHKITKRGQNVTFRCDPISEHNRLYWYRQTLGQGPEFLTYFQNEAQLEKSRLLSDRFSAERPKGSFSTLEIQRTEQGDSAMYLCASSSQGNEQYFGPGTRLTVT.

The chain joins TRBV7-3 to TRBJ2-7; a possible D gene is TRBD1 (5 bases). Germline V gene sequence: CDR1 SGHTA, CDR2 FQGTGA. The CDR3 loop spans 14 amino acids. V was cut by 0 bases and J by 5 bases, with 11 bases left in between. The CDR3 sequence: CASSLTGVLDEQYF. The CDR3 DNA follows: TGTGCCAGCAGCTTAACAGGGGTTCTCGACGAGCAGTACTTC.

A few counts support this clone. The rearrangement joins TRBV7-3 to TRBJ2-3; 10 nucleotides agree with TRBD2. Germline V gene data show CDR1 as SGHTA and CDR2 as FQGTGA. Germline trimming cut 5 bases from V and 4 bases from J; bases unmatched to any gene: 9. The CDR3 contains 16 residues. For the CDR3, the DNA is TGTGCCAGCAGCCCAGGCCTAGCGGGAGTGTCAGATACGCAGTATTTT. It yields the protein CASSPGLAGVSDTQYF.

In its sample, this clone was seen many times. The gene calls are TRBV15 and TRBJ2-5; 8 nucleotides match TRBD2. The CDR3 loop spans 16 amino acids. After removal of 0 bases from V and 1 base from J, the junction contained 4 bases not matched to a gene. Germline CDR1 is LNHNV and CDR2 is YYDKDF (reference sequence). CDR3 region: CATSRDRLAGQETQYF. Here the CDR3 DNA reads TGTGCCACCAGCAGAGATCGTCTAGCGGGCCAAGAGACCCAGTACTTC.

As for this clone: The same CDR3 is also encoded by other DNA sequences in this sample. The V and J genes are TRBV7-9 and TRBJ2-1; weak D call: TRBD2 (6 bases). Looked up from germline, CDR1 is SEHNR and CDR2 is FQNEAQ (reference sequence). The CDR3 is 13 amino acids. Trimming shortened V by 3 bases and J by 4 bases, and 7 bases separated the two germline ends. As DNA, the CDR3 is TGTGCCAGCAGCTTGGGACTTTACAATGAGCAGTTCTTC. It is translated as CASSLGLYNEQFF.

This clone was recorded a few times. V gene TRBV11-3 combines with J gene TRBJ2-7; weak D call: TRBD2 (5 bases). Trimming pared 4 bases from V and 4 bases from J, leaving 20 bases between. Germline lookup yields CDR1 SGHNT and CDR2 YENEEA. The CDR3 spans 16 residues. The CDR3 bases are TGTGCCAGCAGCTCTCCGAGGAGGACCTCGGATTACGAGCAGTACTTC. Translation: CASSSPRRTSDYEQYF.

This clone has a handful of counts. The chain is built from TRBV6-1 and TRBJ2-1; 14 nucleotides line up with TRBD2. Germline lookup yields CDR1 MNHNS and CDR2 SASEGT. The CDR3 is 16 residues long. J was trimmed by 3 bases and V by 4 bases; bases with no gene match: 2. CDR3 residues: CASSGLAGGIYNEQFF. CDR3 bases: TGTGCCAGCAGTGGACTAGCGGGGGGGATCTACAATGAGCAGTTCTTC.

The chain has TRBV25-1 and TRBJ2-2, with D perhaps matching TRBD2 (5 bases). CDR3 length: 16 amino acids. V was pared by 5 bases and J by 4 bases, with 17 bases between. CDR1 and CDR2 (germline): MGHDK, SYGVNS. The CDR3 sequence is CASSIKLDSVTGELFF. In DNA form, the CDR3 reads TGTGCCAGCAGTATTAAACTAGACTCGGTCACCGGGGAGCTGTTTTTT.

V and J are TRBV29-1 and TRBJ2-3; D gene uncertain. Germline assignment: CDR1 SQVTM and CDR2 ANQGSEA. V was trimmed by 5 bases and J by 1 base, leaving 4 bases between them. The CDR3 runs to 11 residues. The CDR3 DNA reads as TGCAGCGTTCGGGGCACAGATACGCAGTATTTT. It encodes CSVRGTDTQYF.

This clone was observed a handful of times. The chain combines TRBV6-1 with TRBJ2-1; D is possibly TRBD2 (6 bases). Germline-derived CDR1 and CDR2 are MNHNS and SASEGT. V shed 10 bases and J shed 8 bases, with 15 bases lying between them. This CDR3 contains 12 residues. CDR3 DNA: TGTGCCATACGACGACCGGGGGATGAGCAGTTCTTC. Translation gives CAIRRPGDEQFF.

This chain links TRBV15 with TRBJ1-2; 8 bases are shared with TRBD1. CDR1 is LNHNV and CDR2 is YYDKDF in the germline V gene (reference sequence). With V trimmed by 3 bases and J by 13 bases, 7 bases remained unmatched. The CDR3 length is 12 residues. The CDR3 DNA follows: TGTGCCACCAGCAGGCCTGGACAGGGTAGCACCTTC. Protein product: CATSRPGQGSTF.